This paragraph covers one TCR beta chain sequence. Trimming removed 4 bases from V and 5 bases from J; junction bases left unmatched: 9. The CDR3 spans 16 residues. The germline CDR1 and CDR2 sequences are SGHTA and FQGTGA. The data derive from a study of T-cell reconstitution after alpha-beta-depleted transplantation in children. Molecular barcoding with unique molecular identifiers was used for the TCRbeta library. TCRdb reprocessed the PCR reads via MiXCR and lists one record per CDR3 protein. Here the sample spans a few hundred thousand distinct CDR3 sequences, around a tenth being singletons. Here the sequenced sample was PBMCs from the stem cell graft donor, taken from the stem cell graft. The rearrangement links TRBV7-3 to TRBJ2-5; TRBD2 aligns across 11 bases. The TCR was taken from a human donor who donated a stem cell graft to a child with acute lymphoblastic leukemia. CDR3 in amino acids: CASSSPGLAGSETQYF. The DNA for the CDR3 is TGTGCCAGCAGCTCACCAGGACTAGCGGGCTCCGAGACCCAGTACTTC. The complete variable domain, with remaining parts taken from reference TRBV7-3 and TRBJ2-5, reads GAGVSQTPSNKVTEKGKYVELRCDPISGHTALYWYRQSLGQGPEFLIYFQGTGAADDSGLPNDRFFAVRPEGSVSTLKIQRTERGDSAVYLCASSSPGLAGSETQYFGPGTRLLVL.